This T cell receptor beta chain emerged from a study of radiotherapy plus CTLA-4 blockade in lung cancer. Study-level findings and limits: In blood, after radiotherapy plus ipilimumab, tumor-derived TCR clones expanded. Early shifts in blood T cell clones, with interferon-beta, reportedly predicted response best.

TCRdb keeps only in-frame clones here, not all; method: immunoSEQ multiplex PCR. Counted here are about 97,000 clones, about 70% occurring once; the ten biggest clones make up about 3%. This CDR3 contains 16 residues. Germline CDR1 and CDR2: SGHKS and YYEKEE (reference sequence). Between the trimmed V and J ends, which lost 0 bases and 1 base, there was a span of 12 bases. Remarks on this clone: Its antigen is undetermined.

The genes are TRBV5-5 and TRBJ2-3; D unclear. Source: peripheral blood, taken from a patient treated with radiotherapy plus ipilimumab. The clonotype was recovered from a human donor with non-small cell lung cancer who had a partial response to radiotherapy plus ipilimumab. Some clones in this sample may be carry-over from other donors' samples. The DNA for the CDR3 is TGTGCCAGCAGCTTGGGTCTTAGCAGCGGCACAGATACGCAGTATTTT. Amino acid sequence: CASSLGLSSGTDTQYF.